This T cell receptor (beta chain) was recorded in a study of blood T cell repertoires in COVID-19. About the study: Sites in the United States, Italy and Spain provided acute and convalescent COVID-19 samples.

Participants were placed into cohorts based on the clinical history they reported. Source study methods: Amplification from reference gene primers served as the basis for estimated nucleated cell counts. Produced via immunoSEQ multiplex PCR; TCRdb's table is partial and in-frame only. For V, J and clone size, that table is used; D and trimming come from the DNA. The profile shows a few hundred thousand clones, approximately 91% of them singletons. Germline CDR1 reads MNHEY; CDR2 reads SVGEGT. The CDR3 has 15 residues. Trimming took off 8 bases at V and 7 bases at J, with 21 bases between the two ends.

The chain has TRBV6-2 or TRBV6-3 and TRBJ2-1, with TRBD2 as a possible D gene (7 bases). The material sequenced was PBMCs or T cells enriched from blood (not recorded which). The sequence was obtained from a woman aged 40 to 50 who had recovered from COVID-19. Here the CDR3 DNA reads TGTGCCAGCCGCCCGGGGGCCTTGGGAGGGAATGAGCAGTTCTTC. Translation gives CASRPGALGGNEQFF.